A selection of T cell receptor beta chains follows, all from one sample in a study of monozygotic twins with inflammatory bowel disease. TCRdb reworked the 5' RACE reads into one entry per CDR3 protein, no DNA. This sample contains roughly 160,000 distinct CDR3 sequences. What was sequenced was blood. The receptors originated from a human donor with ulcerative colitis or Crohn's disease, or a healthy co-twin of an affected twin (not recorded which). CDR3s include the opening cysteine and the closing phenylalanine or tryptophan.

>14|TRBV7-6|TRBJ2-1
CASSSGADYNEQFF
>19|TRBV12-3/TRBV12-4|TRBJ2-3
CASSLPLTETGEVSGTQYF
>14|TRBV20-1|TRBJ2-1
CSAVAGSSYNEQFF
>13|TRBV20-1|TRBJ2-7
CSASGLGGYEQYF
>12|TRBV2|TRBJ2-3
CASLGGPDTQYF
>16|TRBV11-2|TRBJ2-7
CASSPIWGEPTWEQYF
>15|TRBV7-2|TRBJ2-7
CASSSPPSGTHEQYF
>21|TRBV4-1|TRBJ2-1
CASSQRGSSGRSAKPYNEQFF
>16|TRBV7-3|TRBJ2-2
CASSSRQGWETGELFF
>13|TRBV7-2|TRBJ2-5
CASSLARGETQYF